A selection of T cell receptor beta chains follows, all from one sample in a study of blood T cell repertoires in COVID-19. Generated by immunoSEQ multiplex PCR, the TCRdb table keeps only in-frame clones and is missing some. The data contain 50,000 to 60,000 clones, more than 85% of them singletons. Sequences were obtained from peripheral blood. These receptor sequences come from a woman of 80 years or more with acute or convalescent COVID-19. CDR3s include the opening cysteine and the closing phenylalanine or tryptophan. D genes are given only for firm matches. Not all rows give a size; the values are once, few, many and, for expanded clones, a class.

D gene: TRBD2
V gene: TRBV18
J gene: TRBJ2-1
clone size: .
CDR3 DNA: TGTGCCAGCTCACTCACGACTAGCGGGCCAATGTATGAGCAGTTCTTC
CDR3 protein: CASSLTTSGPMYEQFF

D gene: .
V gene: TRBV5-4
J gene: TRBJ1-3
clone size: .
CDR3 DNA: TGTGCCAGCAGCATGGACTCAACTAAGGGAAACACCATATATTTT
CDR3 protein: CASSMDSTKGNTIYF

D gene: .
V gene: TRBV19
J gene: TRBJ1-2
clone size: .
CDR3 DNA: TGTGCCAGTAGTTCCACAGGCGGCTATGGCTACACCTTC
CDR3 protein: CASSSTGGYGYTF

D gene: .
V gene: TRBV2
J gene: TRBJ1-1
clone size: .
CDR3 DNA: TGTGCCAGCAGTGTCGCGGACAGAAACACTGAAGCTTTCTTT
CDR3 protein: CASSVADRNTEAFF

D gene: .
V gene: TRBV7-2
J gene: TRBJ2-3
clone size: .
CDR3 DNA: TGTGCCAGCAGCTTGATGAGAGATACGCAGTATTTT
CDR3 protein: CASSLMRDTQYF

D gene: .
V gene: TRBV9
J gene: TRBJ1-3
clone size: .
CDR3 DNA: TGTGCCAGCAGCGTAGAAGACATACACTCTGGAAACACCATATATTTT
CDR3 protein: CASSVEDIHSGNTIYF

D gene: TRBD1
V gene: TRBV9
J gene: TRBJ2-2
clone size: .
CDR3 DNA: TGTGCCAGCAGCGTGGGGACAGGGGGGCCCGGGGAGCTGTTTTTT
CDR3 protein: CASSVGTGGPGELFF

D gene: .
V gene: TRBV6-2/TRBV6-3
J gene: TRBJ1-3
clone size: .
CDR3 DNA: TGTGCCAGCAGTTACTACGGTACTGGAAACACCATATATTTT
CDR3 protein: CASSYYGTGNTIYF

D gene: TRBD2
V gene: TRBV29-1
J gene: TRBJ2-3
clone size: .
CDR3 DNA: TGCAGCGTTGCACAACGCCTAGCGGTTAGCACAGATACGCAGTATTTT
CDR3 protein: CSVAQRLAVSTDTQYF

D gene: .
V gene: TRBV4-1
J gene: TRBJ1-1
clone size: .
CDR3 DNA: TGCGCCAGCAGCCCTGACAGGCTAGAAGCTTTCTTT
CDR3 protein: CASSPDRLEAFF

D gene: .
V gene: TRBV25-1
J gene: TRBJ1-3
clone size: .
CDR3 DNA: TGTGCCAGCAGTGAATCACTCGGGGGATCTGGAAACACCATATATTTT
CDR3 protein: CASSESLGGSGNTIYF

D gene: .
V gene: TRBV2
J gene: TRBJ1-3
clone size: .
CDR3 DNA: TGTGCCAGCGCCCGACAGAGCCACTCTGGAAACACCATATATTTT
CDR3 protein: CASARQSHSGNTIYF

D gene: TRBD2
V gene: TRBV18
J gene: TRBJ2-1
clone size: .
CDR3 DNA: TGTGCCAGCTCACCACAGGGACTACCTCATGAGCAGTTCTTC
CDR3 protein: CASSPQGLPHEQFF

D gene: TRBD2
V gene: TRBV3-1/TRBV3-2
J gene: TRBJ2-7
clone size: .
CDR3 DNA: TGTGCCAGCAGACGAGCGGGAGATGGTGAGCAGTACTTC
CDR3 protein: CASRRAGDGEQYF

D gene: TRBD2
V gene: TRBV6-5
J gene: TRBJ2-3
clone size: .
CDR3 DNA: TGTGCCAGCAGTTACGGCGGGAGGGCAGATACGCAGTATTTT
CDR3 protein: CASSYGGRADTQYF

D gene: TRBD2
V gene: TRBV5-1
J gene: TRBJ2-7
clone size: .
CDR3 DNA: TGCGCCAGCAGCGGGGTAGCGGGAGTCTCCTACGAGCAGTACTTC
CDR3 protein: CASSGVAGVSYEQYF

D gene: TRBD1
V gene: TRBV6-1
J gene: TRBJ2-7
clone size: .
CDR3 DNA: TGTGCCAGCAGTGAAGAAGGGACAGCCTACGAGCAGTACTTC
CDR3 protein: CASSEEGTAYEQYF

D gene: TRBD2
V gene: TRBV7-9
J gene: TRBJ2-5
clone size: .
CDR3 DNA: TGTGCCAGCAGCTTAGCGGCGGGGGTGGAGACCCAGTACTTC
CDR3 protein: CASSLAAGVETQYF

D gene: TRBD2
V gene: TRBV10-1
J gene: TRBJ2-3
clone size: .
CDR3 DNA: TGCGCCAGCAGTGATTCGGGGCGGGAGTTGACAGATACGCAGTATTTT
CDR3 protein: CASSDSGRELTDTQYF

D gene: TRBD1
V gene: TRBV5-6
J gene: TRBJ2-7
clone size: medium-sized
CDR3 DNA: TGTGCCAGCAGCCAGGGGGTAGGGTCCTACGAGCAGTACTTC
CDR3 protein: CASSQGVGSYEQYF

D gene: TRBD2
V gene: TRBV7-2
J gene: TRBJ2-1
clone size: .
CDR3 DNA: TGTGCCAGCAGCTCCTCTAGCGGGAGGGCTAATGAGCAGTTCTTC
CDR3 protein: CASSSSSGRANEQFF

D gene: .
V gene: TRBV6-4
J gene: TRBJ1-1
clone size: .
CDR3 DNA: TGTGCCAGCGCCGGGTCGGCGAACACTGAAGCTTTCTTT
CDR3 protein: CASAGSANTEAFF

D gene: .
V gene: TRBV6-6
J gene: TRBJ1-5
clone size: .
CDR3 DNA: TGTGCCAGCAGCCCCGGAGAGGAACTCCTTCCTCAGCCCCAGCATTTT
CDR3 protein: CASSPGEELLPQPQHF

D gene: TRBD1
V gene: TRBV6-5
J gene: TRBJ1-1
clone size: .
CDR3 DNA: TGTGCCAGCAGTTGGACCACAGGGGGAGGCACTGAAGCTTTCTTT
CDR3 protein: CASSWTTGGGTEAFF

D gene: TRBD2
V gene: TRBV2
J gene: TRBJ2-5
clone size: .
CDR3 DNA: TGTGCCAGCAAGACTAGCACGGAGACCCAGTACTTC
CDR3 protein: CASKTSTETQYF

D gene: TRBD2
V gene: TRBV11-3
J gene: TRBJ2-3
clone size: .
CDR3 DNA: TGTGCCAGCAGCCGGCATTGGGGGAGGGCCACAGATACGCAGTATTTT
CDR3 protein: CASSRHWGRATDTQYF

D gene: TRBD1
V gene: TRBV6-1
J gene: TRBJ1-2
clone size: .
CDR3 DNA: TGTGCCAGCAGTGAATGGGTCGGGGGGACAGGTTCTTTC
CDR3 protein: CASSEWVGGTGSF

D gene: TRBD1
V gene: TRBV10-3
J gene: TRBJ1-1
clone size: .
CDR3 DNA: TGTGCCATCAGTGTAGGGGGCGGGAAGTACACTGAAGCTTTCTTT
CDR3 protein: CAISVGGGKYTEAFF

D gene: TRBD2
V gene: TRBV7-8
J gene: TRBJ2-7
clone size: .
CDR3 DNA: TGTGCCAGCAGCACCACTAGCGGGAGTTACGAGCAGTACTTC
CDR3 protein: CASSTTSGSYEQYF

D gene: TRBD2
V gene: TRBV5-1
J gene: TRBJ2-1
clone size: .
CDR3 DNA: TGCGCCAGCAGCTTGGTGGGCGGGACTAGCGGGGCTGAGCAGTTCTTC
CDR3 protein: CASSLVGGTSGAEQFF

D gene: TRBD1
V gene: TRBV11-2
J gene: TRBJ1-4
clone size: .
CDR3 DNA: TGTGCCAGCAGAGTCGGGACAGGGGATGAAAAACTGTTTTTT
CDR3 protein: CASRVGTGDEKLFF